This note documents a single T cell receptor beta chain sequence. V shed 6 bases, J shed 4 bases, and the junction held 4 bases outside the gene matches. The germline V gene encodes CDR1 DFQATT and CDR2 SNEGSKA (reference sequence). CDR3 length: 14 residues. Primed by a sample-barcoded 5' primer and a J-beta primer mix, a second PCR proceeded for roughly 6 to 12 cycles. Each CDR3 protein gets one entry after TCRdb re-called the 5' RACE reads with MiXCR. The sample records 800,000 to 950,000 distinct CDR3 sequences, 25% to 30% being singletons. The data stem from a study of blood T cells in healthy people across ages. The sample was also linked to a second study, of T cells of mothers and their children. That publication notes: Related mother-child pairs showed slightly, non-significantly higher overlap than unrelated pairs.

The sequenced sample was blood. The sequence came from a woman aged 40 to 50 in good health. The rearrangement uses TRBV20-1 and TRBJ2-5; 14 nucleotides match TRBD2. The CDR3 DNA reads TGCAGTGCCAGCGGACTAGCGGGGGGAGAGACCCAGTACTTC. Encoded protein: CSASGLAGGETQYF.